This T cell receptor beta chain was sequenced during a study of cytomegalovirus exposure and HLA in healthy donors. Per germline, CDR1 MNHEY and CDR2 SVGAGI. Trimming cost V 2 bases and J 0 bases, with 10 bases left between them. The CDR3 loop spans 15 amino acids. In the PCR, 60 Vbeta and 13 Jbeta primers were used. Produced via immunoSEQ multiplex PCR; TCRdb's table is partial and in-frame only. The sample lists about 130,000 clones, roughly 84% seen once, with about 2.7% in the top ten. The sample taken for sequencing was PBMCs. The rearrangement joins TRBV6-5 to TRBJ1-1; weak D call: TRBD1 (6 bases). The TCR originated in a young woman in good health and CMV-seropositive. CDR3 nucleotide sequence: TGTGCCAGCAGTTACCAAGGGGGTATGAACACTGAAGCTTTCTTT. As protein: CASSYQGGMNTEAFF.